This paragraph covers one T cell receptor (beta chain) sequence. The antigen is not known. This sample stems from a study of post-analysis software for immune sequencing data. The TCR beta cDNA libraries contained unique molecular identifiers. TCRdb analysed the PCR reads with MiXCR anew, one entry per CDR3 protein. The data show 750,000 to 900,000 distinct CDR3 sequences, with roughly 50% seen just once and just under 5% held by the top ten. The CDR3 is 14 amino acids. Deletions cut 6 bases from V and 7 bases from J, with 16 bases between. The germline CDR1 and CDR2 sequences are MNHEY and SVGAGI. Study-wide results and limits: Those with multiple sclerosis, the patient group, showed significantly lower normalized Chao1 diversity than controls. Comparison of patients with controls showed five TRBV segments more frequent in patients, TRBV5-6, TRBV5-1 and TRBV20-1 among them.

Sample: blood. This chain connects TRBV6-5 to TRBJ2-1; D is possibly TRBD1 (6 bases). The origin of this receptor is a girl under 18 with multiple sclerosis. The CDR3 region has the DNA TGTGCCAGCAGCTTAGTAACAGGGAAGAATGAGCAGTTCTTC. Translated, it gives CASSLVTGKNEQFF.